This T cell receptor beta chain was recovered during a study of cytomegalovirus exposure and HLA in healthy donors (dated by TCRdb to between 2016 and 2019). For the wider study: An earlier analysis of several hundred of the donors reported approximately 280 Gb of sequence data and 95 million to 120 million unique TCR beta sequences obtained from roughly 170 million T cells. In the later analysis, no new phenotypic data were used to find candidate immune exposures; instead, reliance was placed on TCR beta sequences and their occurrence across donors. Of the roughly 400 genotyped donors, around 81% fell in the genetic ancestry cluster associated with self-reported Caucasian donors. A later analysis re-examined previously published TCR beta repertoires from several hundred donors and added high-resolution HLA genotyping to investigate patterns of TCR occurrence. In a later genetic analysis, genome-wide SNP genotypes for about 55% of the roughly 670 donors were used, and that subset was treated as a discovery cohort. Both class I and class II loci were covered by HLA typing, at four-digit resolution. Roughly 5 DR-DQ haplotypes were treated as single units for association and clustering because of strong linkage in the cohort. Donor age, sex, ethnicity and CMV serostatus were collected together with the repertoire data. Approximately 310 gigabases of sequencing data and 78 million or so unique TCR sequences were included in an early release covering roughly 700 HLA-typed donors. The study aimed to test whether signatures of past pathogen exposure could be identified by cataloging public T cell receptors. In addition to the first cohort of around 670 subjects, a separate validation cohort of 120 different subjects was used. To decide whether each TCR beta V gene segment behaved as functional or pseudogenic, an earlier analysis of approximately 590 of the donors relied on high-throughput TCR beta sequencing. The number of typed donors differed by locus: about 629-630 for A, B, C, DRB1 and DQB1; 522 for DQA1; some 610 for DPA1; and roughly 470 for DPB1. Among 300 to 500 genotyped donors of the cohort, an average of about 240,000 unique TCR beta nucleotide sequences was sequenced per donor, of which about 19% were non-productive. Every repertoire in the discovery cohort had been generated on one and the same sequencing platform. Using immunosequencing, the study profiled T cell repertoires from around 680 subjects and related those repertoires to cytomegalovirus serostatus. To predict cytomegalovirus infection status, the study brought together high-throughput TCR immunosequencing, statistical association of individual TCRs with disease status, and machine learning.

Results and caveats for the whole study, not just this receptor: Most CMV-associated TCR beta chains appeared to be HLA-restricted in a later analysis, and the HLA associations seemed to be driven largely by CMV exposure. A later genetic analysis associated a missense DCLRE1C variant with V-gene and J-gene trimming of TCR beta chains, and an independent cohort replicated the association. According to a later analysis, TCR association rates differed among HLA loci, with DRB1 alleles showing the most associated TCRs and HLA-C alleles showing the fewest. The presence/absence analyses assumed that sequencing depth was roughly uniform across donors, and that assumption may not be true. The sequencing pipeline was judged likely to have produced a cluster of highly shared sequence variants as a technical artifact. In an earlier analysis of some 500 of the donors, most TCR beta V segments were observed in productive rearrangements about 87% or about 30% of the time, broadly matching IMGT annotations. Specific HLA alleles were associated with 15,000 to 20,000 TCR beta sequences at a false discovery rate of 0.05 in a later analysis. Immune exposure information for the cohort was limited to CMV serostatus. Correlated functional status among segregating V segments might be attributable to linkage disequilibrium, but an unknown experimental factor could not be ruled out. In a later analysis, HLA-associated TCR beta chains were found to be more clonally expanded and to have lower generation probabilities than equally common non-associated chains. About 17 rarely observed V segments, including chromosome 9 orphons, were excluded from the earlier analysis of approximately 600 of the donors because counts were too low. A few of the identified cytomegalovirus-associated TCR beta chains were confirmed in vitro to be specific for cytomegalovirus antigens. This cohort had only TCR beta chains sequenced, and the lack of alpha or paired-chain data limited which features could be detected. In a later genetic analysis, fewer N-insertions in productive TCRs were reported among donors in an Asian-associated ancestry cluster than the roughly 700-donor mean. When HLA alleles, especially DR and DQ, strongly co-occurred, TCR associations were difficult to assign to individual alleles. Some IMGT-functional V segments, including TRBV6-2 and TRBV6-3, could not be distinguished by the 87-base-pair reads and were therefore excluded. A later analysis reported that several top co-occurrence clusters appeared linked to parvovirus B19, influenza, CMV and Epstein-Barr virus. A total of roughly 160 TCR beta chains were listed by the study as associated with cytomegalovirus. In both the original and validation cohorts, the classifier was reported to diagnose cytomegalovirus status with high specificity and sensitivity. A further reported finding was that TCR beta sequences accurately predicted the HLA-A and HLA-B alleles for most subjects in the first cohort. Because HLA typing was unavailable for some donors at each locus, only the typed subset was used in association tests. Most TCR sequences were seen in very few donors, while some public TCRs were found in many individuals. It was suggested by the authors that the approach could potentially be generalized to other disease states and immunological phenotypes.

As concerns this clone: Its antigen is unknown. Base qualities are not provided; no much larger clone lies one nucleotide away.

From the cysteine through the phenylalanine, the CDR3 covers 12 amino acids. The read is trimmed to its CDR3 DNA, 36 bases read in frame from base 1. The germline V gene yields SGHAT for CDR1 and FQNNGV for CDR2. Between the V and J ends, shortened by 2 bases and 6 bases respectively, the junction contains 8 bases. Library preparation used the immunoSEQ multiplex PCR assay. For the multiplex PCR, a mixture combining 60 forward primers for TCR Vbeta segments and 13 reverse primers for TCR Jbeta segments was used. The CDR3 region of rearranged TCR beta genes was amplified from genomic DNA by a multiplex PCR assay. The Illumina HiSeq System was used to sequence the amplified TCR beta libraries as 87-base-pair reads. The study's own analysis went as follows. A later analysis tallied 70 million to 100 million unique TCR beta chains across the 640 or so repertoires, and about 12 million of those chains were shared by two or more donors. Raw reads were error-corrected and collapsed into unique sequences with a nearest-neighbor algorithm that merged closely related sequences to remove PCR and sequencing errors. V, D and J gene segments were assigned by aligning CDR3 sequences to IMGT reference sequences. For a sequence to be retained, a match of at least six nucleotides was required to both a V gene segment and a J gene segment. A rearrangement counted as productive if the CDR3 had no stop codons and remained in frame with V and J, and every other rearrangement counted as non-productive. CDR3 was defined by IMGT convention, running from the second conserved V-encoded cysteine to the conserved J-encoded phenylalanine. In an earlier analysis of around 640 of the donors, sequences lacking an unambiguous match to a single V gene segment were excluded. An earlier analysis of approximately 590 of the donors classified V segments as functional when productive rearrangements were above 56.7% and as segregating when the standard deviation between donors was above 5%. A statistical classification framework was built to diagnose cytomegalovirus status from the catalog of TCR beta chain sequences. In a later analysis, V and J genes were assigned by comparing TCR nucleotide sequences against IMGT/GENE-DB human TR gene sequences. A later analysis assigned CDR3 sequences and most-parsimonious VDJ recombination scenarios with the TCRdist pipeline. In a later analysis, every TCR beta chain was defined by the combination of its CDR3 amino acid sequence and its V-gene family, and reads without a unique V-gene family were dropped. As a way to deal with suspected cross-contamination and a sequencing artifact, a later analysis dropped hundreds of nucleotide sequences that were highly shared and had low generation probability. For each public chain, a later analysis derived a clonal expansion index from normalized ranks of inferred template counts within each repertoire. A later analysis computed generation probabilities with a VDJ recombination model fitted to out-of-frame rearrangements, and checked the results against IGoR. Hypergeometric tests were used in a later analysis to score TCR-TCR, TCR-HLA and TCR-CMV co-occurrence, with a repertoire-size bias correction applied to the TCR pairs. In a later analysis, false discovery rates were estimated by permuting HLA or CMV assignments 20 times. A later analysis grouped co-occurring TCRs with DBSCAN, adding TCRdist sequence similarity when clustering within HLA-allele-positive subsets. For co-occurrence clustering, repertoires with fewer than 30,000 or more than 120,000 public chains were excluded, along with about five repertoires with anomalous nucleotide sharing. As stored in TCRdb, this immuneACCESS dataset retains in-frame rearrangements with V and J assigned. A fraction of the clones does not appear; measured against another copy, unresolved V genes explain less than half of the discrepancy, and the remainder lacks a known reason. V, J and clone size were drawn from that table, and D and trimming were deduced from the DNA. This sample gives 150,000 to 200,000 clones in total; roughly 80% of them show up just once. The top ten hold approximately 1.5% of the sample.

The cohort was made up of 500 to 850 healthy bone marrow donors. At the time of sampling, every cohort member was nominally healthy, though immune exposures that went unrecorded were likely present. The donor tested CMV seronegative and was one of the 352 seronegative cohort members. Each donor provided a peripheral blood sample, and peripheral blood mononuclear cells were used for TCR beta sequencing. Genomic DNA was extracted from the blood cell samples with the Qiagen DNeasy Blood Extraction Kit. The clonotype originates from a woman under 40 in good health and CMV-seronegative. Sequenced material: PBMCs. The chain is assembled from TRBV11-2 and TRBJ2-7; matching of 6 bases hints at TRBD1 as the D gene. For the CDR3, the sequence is CASSLFRGEQYF. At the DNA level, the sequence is TGTGCCAGCAGCTTATTCAGGGGCGAGCAGTACTTC. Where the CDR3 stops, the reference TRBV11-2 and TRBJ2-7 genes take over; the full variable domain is EAGVAQSPRYKIIEKRQSVAFWCNPISGHATLYWYQQILGQGPKLLIQFQNNGVVDDSQLPKDRFSAERLKGVDSTLKIQPAKLEDSAVYLCASSLFRGEQYFGPGTRLTVT.